A selection of T cell receptor beta chains follows, all from one sample in a study of human T cells and chemical hapten exposure. TCRdb analysed the RACE reads with MiXCR anew, one entry per CDR3 protein. The sample lists approximately 340,000 distinct CDR3 sequences; 6% to 8.5% were seen once. The source material was whole blood, sampled in connection with sensitization to the hapten diphenylcyclopropenone (DPC). The receptors shown here come from a woman aged 18-29 years with alopecia areata. Some clones in this sample may be carry-over from other donors' samples. CDR3s include the opening cysteine and the closing phenylalanine or tryptophan. D genes are given only for firm matches. Part of the rows lack a size; the others show once, few, many or a class for expanded clones.

J	V	size	D	DNA	CDR3
TRBJ2-3	TRBV2	many	.	TGTGCCAGCAGCCGCGAGGCGGGAAGGAACACAGATACGCAGTATTTT	CASSREAGRNTDTQYF
TRBJ2-2	TRBV6-4	many	TRBD1	TGTGCCAGCAGTGAGACAGGGACCGGGGAGCTGTTTTTT	CASSETGTGELFF
TRBJ1-3	TRBV4-3	few	.	TGCGCCAGCAGCCAAGAGCCGAGCAACAGGGCTGGAAACACCATATATTTT	CASSQEPSNRAGNTIYF
TRBJ1-2	TRBV2	.	.	TGTGCCAGCACCCCTAGTCGGGGCTACACCTTC	CASTPSRGYTF
TRBJ1-2	TRBV4-2	.	.	TGTGCCAGCAGCCAGGGGGGCAGGGTGGATGGCTACACCTTC	CASSQGGRVDGYTF
TRBJ1-1	TRBV7-9	.	.	TGTGCCAGCAGATGGTTACCTGAAGCTTTCTTT	CASRWLPEAFF
TRBJ1-1	TRBV18	few	.	TGTGCCAGCTCACCGTCGGTGAACACTGAAGCTTTCTTT	CASSPSVNTEAFF
TRBJ2-6	TRBV7-2	many	.	TGTGCCAGCAGCTGGGGGTCTGGGGCCAACGTCCTGACTTTC	CASSWGSGANVLTF
TRBJ2-3	TRBV7-9	many	.	TGTGCCAGCAGCTCGTCGACTAGTATCGCAGATACGCAGTATTTT	CASSSSTSIADTQYF
TRBJ2-3	TRBV10-3	few	.	TGTGCCATCAGTGAAGCGCAGGGGCACACAGATACGCAGTATTTT	CAISEAQGHTDTQYF
TRBJ1-6	TRBV28	.	.	TGTGCCAGCAGGGATCAGGGAACCTTCTATAATTCACCCCTCCACTTT	CASRDQGTFYNSPLHF
TRBJ2-3	TRBV12-3/TRBV12-4	.	.	TGTGCCAGCAGTTTATGGCGGGCCAATGCAGATACGCAGTATTTT	CASSLWRANADTQYF
TRBJ1-3	TRBV12-3/TRBV12-4	.	.	TGTGCCAGCAGTTTAGGTACCGGATGGGTGAGCTCTGGAAACACCATATATTTT	CASSLGTGWVSSGNTIYF
TRBJ2-1	TRBV5-4	few	TRBD2	TGTGCCAGCAGCTATATGACTAGCGGGGGCTACAATGAGCAGTTCTTC	CASSYMTSGGYNEQFF
TRBJ1-1	TRBV6-2/TRBV6-3	many	.	TGTGCCAGCAGTAAGACAGGGAACACTGAAGCTTTCTTT	CASSKTGNTEAFF
TRBJ2-3	TRBV5-1	many	.	TGCGCCAGCACCTCATCGGGTGATACCACAGATACGCAGTATTTT	CASTSSGDTTDTQYF
TRBJ1-4	TRBV20-1	few	TRBD1	TGCAGTGCTAGGCCGGGACAGGGCGACGAAAAACTGTTTTTT	CSARPGQGDEKLFF
TRBJ1-1	TRBV10-3	few	TRBD1	TGTGCCATCAGTGACGGGACAGGGGGGGCGAACACTGAAGCTTTCTTT	CAISDGTGGANTEAFF
TRBJ2-3	TRBV27	many	.	TGTGCCAGCAGTTTGGAGGGGGCGCATACGCAGTATTTT	CASSLEGAHTQYF
TRBJ1-6	TRBV18	few	.	TGTGCCAGCTCTGGGCCTCCTTATAATTCACCCCTCCACTTT	CASSGPPYNSPLHF
TRBJ2-7	TRBV7-2	many	.	TGTGCCAGCAGCTTGGGGGGGACACAGACCTACGAGCAGTACTTC	CASSLGGTQTYEQYF
TRBJ1-4	TRBV14	.	.	TGTGCCAGCAGCCAAGGGGGAAGGGAAAAACTGTTTTTT	CASSQGGREKLFF
TRBJ2-2	TRBV7-9	.	.	TGTGCCAGCAGCTTAGCGCCCCTTACCGGGGAGCTGTTTTTT	CASSLAPLTGELFF
TRBJ1-1	TRBV4-3	few	.	TGCGCCAGCAGCTCTCATTTTCAGGGGTGGACTGAAGCTTTCTTT	CASSSHFQGWTEAFF
TRBJ2-3	TRBV9	.	.	TGTGCCAGCAGCGCGGGGCCCCACACAGATACGCAGTATTTT	CASSAGPHTDTQYF
TRBJ2-6	TRBV21-1	.	.	TGTGCCAGCAGCTTTATCCGCTCTGGGGCCAACGTCCTGACTTTC	CASSFIRSGANVLTF
TRBJ2-4	TRBV14	many	.	TGTGCCAGCACCTCACCCTTGAGGCTGCTGGGTAAAAACATTCAGTACTTC	CASTSPLRLLGKNIQYF
TRBJ2-4	TRBV11-2	few	.	TGTGCCAGCAGGCCGACTAGTGGAGACATTCAGTACTTC	CASRPTSGDIQYF
TRBJ1-2	TRBV6-5	.	.	TGTGCCAGCAGTTACGGAGGGGGGACAAGCTATGGCTACACCTTC	CASSYGGGTSYGYTF
TRBJ1-2	TRBV5-4	few	.	TGTGCCAGCAGCTGGGACGGACCAGGCGATGGCTACACCTTC	CASSWDGPGDGYTF
TRBJ2-6	TRBV6-1	many	.	TGTGCCAGCAGTGAAAGAGGGCATGGGGCCAACGTCCTGACTTTC	CASSERGHGANVLTF
TRBJ2-3	TRBV27	.	TRBD1	TGTGCCAGCAATACACCTCGGACAGGGGGCTTGGATACGCAGTATTTT	CASNTPRTGGLDTQYF
TRBJ2-3	TRBV7-2	.	.	TGTGCCAGCAGCTTTAGCCTCAGGGGTGCGGATACGCAGTATTTT	CASSFSLRGADTQYF
TRBJ2-5	TRBV9	.	.	TGTGCCAGCAGCTATACCCCGGAAGAGACCCAGTACTTC	CASSYTPEETQYF
TRBJ2-1	TRBV5-5	many	TRBD1	TGTGCCAGCAGCGGGGACAGGGGATCCACTGAGCAGTTCTTC	CASSGDRGSTEQFF
TRBJ1-2	TRBV9	few	.	TGTGCCAGCAACCGAGCGACATCCTTCTATGGCTACACCTTC	CASNRATSFYGYTF
TRBJ1-1	TRBV27	few	.	TGTGCCTCGTCAGGGGCCCACACTGAAGCTTTCTTT	CASSGAHTEAFF
TRBJ2-2	TRBV9	many	TRBD2	TGTGCCAGCAGCGTAAGGAGCGGGGGGGCCCAGCAGGGAGAGCTGTTTTTT	CASSVRSGGAQQGELFF
TRBJ2-7	TRBV6-2/TRBV6-3	.	TRBD2	TGTGCCAGCAGTTACGGGACTAGCTCCTACGAGCAGTACTTC	CASSYGTSSYEQYF
TRBJ2-7	TRBV4-1	.	TRBD2	TGCGCCAGCAGCCCACGGTCTAGCGGGGGCCCTTCACGGCCCGAGCAGTACTTC	CASSPRSSGGPSRPEQYF
TRBJ2-1	TRBV29-1	few	TRBD1	TGCAGCGTTGAATTCCGGGGACAGGTTCTCTCCTACAATGAGCAGTTCTTC	CSVEFRGQVLSYNEQFF
TRBJ1-2	TRBV15	.	.	TGTGCCACCAGCAGAGTCTTTAACACAGCAGACTATGGCTACACCTTC	CATSRVFNTADYGYTF
TRBJ1-2	TRBV10-2	.	.	TGCGCCAGCAGTGACTCCGACCGGCCCCCCCGATATGGCTACACCTTC	CASSDSDRPPRYGYTF
TRBJ1-1	TRBV4-1	few	.	TGCGCCAGCAGCCAAGCAGACTTGGGCACTGAAGCTTTCTTT	CASSQADLGTEAFF
TRBJ1-5	TRBV5-6	many	.	TGTGCCAGCAGCCTCGAAGGGGGACCGGGGAGCAATCAGCCCCAGCATTTT	CASSLEGGPGSNQPQHF
TRBJ1-5	TRBV6-2/TRBV6-3	few	.	TGTGCCAGCAGCCCGCGAACGGGGGTTGGTCAGCCCCAGCATTTT	CASSPRTGVGQPQHF
TRBJ1-2	TRBV5-1	few	TRBD1	TGCGCCAGCAGCTTGGAGACAGGGGTCTATGGCTACACCTTC	CASSLETGVYGYTF
TRBJ1-5	TRBV7-3	.	TRBD1	TGTGCCAGCAGCTTTAGGGGGACAGCACGGCGTCAGCCCCAGCATTTT	CASSFRGTARRQPQHF
TRBJ1-2	TRBV28	few	TRBD1	TGTGCCAGCAGTCCTCTACAGGGGGCAGATGGCTACACCTTC	CASSPLQGADGYTF
TRBJ1-6	TRBV12-3/TRBV12-4	many	.	TGTGCCAGCAGTTTCGACGGTAATTCACCCCTCCACTTT	CASSFDGNSPLHF
TRBJ2-3	TRBV5-1	few	TRBD2	TGCGCCAGCAGCTCCTCGGGACTAGCGGGGGCCGCAGATACGCAGTATTTT	CASSSSGLAGAADTQYF
TRBJ2-4	TRBV6-6	few	.	TGTGCCAGCAGTTACGCGCGACCCGACAAAAACATTCAGTACTTC	CASSYARPDKNIQYF
TRBJ2-3	TRBV7-8	.	TRBD2	TGTGCCAGTTTGCTAGCGGGGGGAACTAGCACAGATACGCAGTATTTT	CASLLAGGTSTDTQYF
TRBJ2-5	TRBV5-6	many	.	TGTGCCAGCAGCTTCAGTTTCCAAGAGACCCAGTACTTC	CASSFSFQETQYF
TRBJ1-1	TRBV5-5	.	.	TGTGCCAGCAGCTCCCGGGGCGCTGAAGCTTTCTTT	CASSSRGAEAFF
TRBJ1-5	TRBV24-1	.	TRBD1	TGTGCCACCAGTGATTTTAGGGGACAGGGCAATCAGCCCCAGCATTTT	CATSDFRGQGNQPQHF
TRBJ2-1	TRBV11-3	few	TRBD2	TGTGCCAGCAGCAACGGGGGGTCAAACTACAATGAGCAGTTCTTC	CASSNGGSNYNEQFF
TRBJ2-1	TRBV5-6	.	.	TGTGCCAGCAGCTGGTCAACAGACAATGAGCAGTTCTTC	CASSWSTDNEQFF
TRBJ1-6	TRBV12-3/TRBV12-4	many	TRBD1	TGTGCCAGCACACAGGGGTTTGATAATTCACCCCTCCACTTT	CASTQGFDNSPLHF
TRBJ2-5	TRBV6-1	.	TRBD2	TGTGCCAGTGGACTAGCGGGAGGCGAGACCCAGTACTTC	CASGLAGGETQYF